This T cell receptor (beta chain) was observed in a study of T cell responses to AZD1222 COVID-19 vaccine. Overall study findings and caveats: Among those given AZD1222, only five to seven were seropositive at baseline. Clonal diversity was possibly underestimated, and white British individuals and females predominated among donors.

Unmatched junction bases numbered 7, after V lost 4 bases and J lost 4 bases. The CDR3 spans 15 residues. Germline CDR1 is LGHDT and CDR2 is YNNKEL (reference sequence). Libraries were prepared by immunoSEQ multiplex PCR; TCRdb keeps only in-frame clonotypes and omits some of them. The table includes roughly 42,000 clones, just over 85% detected once. This clone was detected a few times. The antigen is undetermined. The sequence was collected from an adult who received the MenACWY meningococcal vaccine as a control. V gene TRBV3-1 (or the pseudogene TRBV3-2) combines with J gene TRBJ1-3; 7 nucleotides align to TRBD1. Sequencing used peripheral blood, obtained 28 days after the second dose of the MenACWY control vaccine. This CDR3 is CASSPTLQGGNTIYF. In DNA, the CDR3 is TGTGCCAGCAGCCCTACCCTACAGGGGGGAAACACCATATATTTT.